The rows below give T cell receptor beta chains drawn from one sample of a study of T cells after yellow fever vaccination. MiXCR was run by TCRdb on the 5' RACE reads, yielding one entry per CDR3 protein. Here the sample spans around 350,000 distinct CDR3 sequences, 6% to 8% being singletons. The sequencing used PBMCs, collected 5 days after the yellow fever booster vaccination. The receptor source for this set is a man aged 30-40 years who received the YFV17D yellow fever vaccine. Both conserved end residues are part of each CDR3. Each record gives: clone size, V gene, D gene, J gene, CDR3 protein, CDR3 DNA. A D gene is named only where the DNA matches it firmly. The size of a clone is reported for some rows only, either as once, few or many, or as a class for expanded clones.

size: NA
V: TRBV6-5
D: NA
J: TRBJ1-5
CDR3: CASSYPNSNQPQHF
DNA: TGTGCCAGCAGTTACCCGAATAGCAATCAGCCCCAGCATTTT

size: few
V: TRBV24-1
D: NA
J: TRBJ1-1
CDR3: CATSEIGEVAFF
DNA: TGTGCCACCAGTGAAATTGGGGAAGTAGCTTTCTTT

size: few
V: TRBV5-4
D: NA
J: TRBJ2-5
CDR3: CASSSPPSGETQYF
DNA: TGTGCCAGCAGTTCTCCTCCCAGCGGAGAGACCCAGTACTTC

size: many
V: TRBV7-2
D: NA
J: TRBJ2-3
CDR3: CASSLVGGGDTQYF
DNA: TGTGCCAGCAGCTTAGTAGGGGGGGGAGATACGCAGTATTTT

size: NA
V: TRBV29-1
D: NA
J: TRBJ2-1
CDR3: CSVEGLRDNEQFF
DNA: TGCAGCGTTGAAGGGTTACGGGACAATGAGCAGTTCTTC

size: many
V: TRBV11-2
D: TRBD2
J: TRBJ2-7
CDR3: CASSPMTSGISNEQYF
DNA: TGTGCCAGCAGCCCGATGACTAGCGGGATCTCCAACGAGCAGTACTTC

size: NA
V: TRBV7-9
D: TRBD2
J: TRBJ2-7
CDR3: CASSFGLAGGPSYEQYF
DNA: TGTGCCAGCAGCTTTGGACTAGCGGGAGGACCCTCCTACGAGCAGTACTTC

size: many
V: TRBV5-1
D: TRBD2
J: TRBJ2-3
CDR3: CASRLAGGDTDTQYF
DNA: TGCGCCAGCCGACTAGCGGGAGGGGACACAGATACGCAGTATTTT

size: few
V: TRBV12-5
D: TRBD2
J: TRBJ2-1
CDR3: CASGSGEGVRGEQFF
DNA: TGTGCTAGTGGTTCGGGGGAGGGCGTGAGGGGTGAGCAGTTCTTC

size: many
V: TRBV12-3/TRBV12-4
D: TRBD1
J: TRBJ2-5
CDR3: CASRLTGVETQYF
DNA: TGTGCCAGCAGACTGACAGGGGTAGAGACCCAGTACTTC

size: many
V: TRBV4-2
D: NA
J: TRBJ1-6
CDR3: CASSQHGPNSPLHF
DNA: TGTGCCAGCAGCCAACATGGACCAAATTCACCCCTCCACTTT

size: many
V: TRBV12-3/TRBV12-4
D: NA
J: TRBJ1-6
CDR3: CASRRPGHYSPLHF
DNA: TGTGCCAGCAGAAGACCGGGACATTATTCACCCCTCCACTTT

size: NA
V: TRBV4-3
D: NA
J: TRBJ1-4
CDR3: CASSRQTATNEKLFF
DNA: TGCGCCAGCAGCCGACAGACTGCAACTAATGAAAAACTGTTTTTT

size: few
V: TRBV12-5
D: NA
J: TRBJ1-2
CDR3: CASGPRGGTDGYTF
DNA: TGTGCTAGTGGTCCCCGGGGGGGGACGGATGGCTACACCTTC

size: few
V: TRBV20-1
D: TRBD1
J: TRBJ2-7
CDR3: CSAPGTGFSEQYF
DNA: TGCAGTGCTCCCGGGACAGGGTTCTCCGAGCAGTACTTC

size: few
V: TRBV15
D: TRBD1
J: TRBJ2-6
CDR3: CATRTTGAGANVLTF
DNA: TGTGCCACCAGGACGACAGGGGCTGGGGCCAACGTCCTGACTTTC

size: NA
V: TRBV29-1
D: NA
J: TRBJ2-7
CDR3: CSVEKTGNYEQYF
DNA: TGCAGCGTTGAAAAGACAGGAAACTACGAGCAGTACTTC

size: NA
V: TRBV6-2/TRBV6-3
D: NA
J: TRBJ2-3
CDR3: CASRNGADTQYF
DNA: TGTGCCAGCAGAAACGGAGCCGATACGCAGTATTTT

size: few
V: TRBV19
D: NA
J: TRBJ2-7
CDR3: CASSPGHHYEQYF
DNA: TGTGCCAGTAGTCCGGGACACCACTACGAGCAGTACTTC

size: NA
V: TRBV5-1
D: TRBD2
J: TRBJ2-2
CDR3: CASTPGGNTGELFF
DNA: TGCGCCAGCACTCCGGGAGGGAACACCGGGGAGCTGTTTTTT

size: many
V: TRBV5-5
D: NA
J: TRBJ2-1
CDR3: CASSAGLTWANEQFF
DNA: TGTGCCAGCAGCGCGGGACTCACATGGGCAAATGAGCAGTTCTTC

size: NA
V: TRBV20-1
D: TRBD2
J: TRBJ2-7
CDR3: CSASSILSGSSYEQYF
DNA: TGCAGTGCTAGTAGTATACTTAGCGGGTCCTCCTACGAGCAGTACTTC

size: few
V: TRBV7-9
D: TRBD2
J: TRBJ2-1
CDR3: CASSRTSPPNEQFF
DNA: TGTGCCAGCAGCCGGACTAGCCCCCCCAATGAGCAGTTCTTC

size: many
V: TRBV9
D: NA
J: TRBJ2-5
CDR3: CASSVGFSGRRETQYF
DNA: TGTGCCAGCAGCGTAGGGTTCTCGGGACGAAGAGAGACCCAGTACTTC

size: NA
V: TRBV7-8
D: NA
J: TRBJ2-7
CDR3: CASSSMSEQYF
DNA: TGTGCCAGCAGCTCCATGAGCGAGCAGTACTTC

size: few
V: TRBV14
D: NA
J: TRBJ2-2
CDR3: CASSQIWGANTGELFF
DNA: TGTGCCAGCAGCCAAATATGGGGCGCGAACACCGGGGAGCTGTTTTTT

size: NA
V: TRBV5-1
D: TRBD1
J: TRBJ2-1
CDR3: CASSLAQGVNEQFF
DNA: TGCGCCAGCAGCTTAGCCCAGGGGGTGAATGAGCAGTTCTTC

size: NA
V: TRBV7-2
D: TRBD1
J: TRBJ1-3
CDR3: CASSPNRGGNTIYF
DNA: TGTGCCAGCAGCCCTAACAGGGGTGGAAACACCATATATTTT

size: few
V: TRBV7-2
D: NA
J: TRBJ2-5
CDR3: CASSLMTWQETQYF
DNA: TGTGCCAGCAGCCTTATGACTTGGCAAGAGACCCAGTACTTC

size: few
V: TRBV30
D: NA
J: TRBJ2-1
CDR3: CAWSVHESNEQFF
DNA: TGTGCCTGGAGTGTACATGAGAGCAATGAGCAGTTCTTC

size: NA
V: TRBV18
D: TRBD2
J: TRBJ2-5
CDR3: CASSPPLAEETQYF
DNA: TGTGCCAGCTCACCCCCACTAGCGGAAGAGACCCAGTACTTC

size: few
V: TRBV30
D: NA
J: TRBJ2-5
CDR3: CACPGGGLETQYF
DNA: TGTGCCTGCCCAGGAGGGGGCCTAGAGACCCAGTACTTC

size: many
V: TRBV7-8
D: NA
J: TRBJ2-5
CDR3: CASSLAPTDRKNF
DNA: TGTGCCAGCAGCTTAGCTCCTACAGACAGGAAGAACTTC

size: NA
V: TRBV5-1
D: TRBD1
J: TRBJ2-5
CDR3: CASSPNRGLGETQYF
DNA: TGCGCCAGCAGCCCAAACAGGGGGCTCGGGGAGACCCAGTACTTC

size: NA
V: TRBV29-1
D: NA
J: TRBJ2-1
CDR3: CSAVANSYNEQFF
DNA: TGCAGCGCAGTAGCGAACTCCTACAATGAGCAGTTCTTC

size: many
V: TRBV28
D: TRBD1
J: TRBJ2-2
CDR3: CASRSGQGALGELFF
DNA: TGTGCCAGCAGGTCGGGACAGGGGGCGCTTGGGGAGCTGTTTTTT

size: many
V: TRBV7-9
D: NA
J: TRBJ2-7
CDR3: CASSSPPGLGYEQYF
DNA: TGTGCCAGCAGCTCCCCTCCGGGTTTGGGCTACGAGCAGTACTTC

size: NA
V: TRBV10-2
D: NA
J: TRBJ2-7
CDR3: CASSEVQGSLYEQYF
DNA: TGCGCCAGCAGTGAAGTACAGGGATCACTCTACGAGCAGTACTTC

size: NA
V: TRBV14
D: NA
J: TRBJ2-6
CDR3: CASSHLGHSGANVLTF
DNA: TGTGCCAGCAGCCACTTGGGCCACTCTGGGGCCAACGTCCTGACTTTC

size: few
V: TRBV5-5
D: TRBD2
J: TRBJ2-3
CDR3: CASRGLEDTQYF
DNA: TGTGCCAGCAGGGGACTAGAGGATACGCAGTATTTT

size: NA
V: TRBV12-3/TRBV12-4
D: TRBD2
J: TRBJ2-1
CDR3: CASSLGLAGGGGEQFF
DNA: TGTGCCAGCAGTTTAGGGCTAGCGGGAGGGGGGGGTGAGCAGTTCTTC

size: NA
V: TRBV6-2/TRBV6-3
D: NA
J: TRBJ2-7
CDR3: CASSPPGTRYEQYF
DNA: TGTGCCAGCAGTCCGCCCGGGACTCGCTACGAGCAGTACTTC

size: NA
V: TRBV4-3
D: NA
J: TRBJ2-3
CDR3: CASSQDWGYLDTQYF
DNA: TGCGCCAGCAGCCAAGATTGGGGCTATTTGGATACGCAGTATTTT

size: few
V: TRBV20-1
D: TRBD1
J: TRBJ2-1
CDR3: CSARIGTGGNEQFF
DNA: TGCAGTGCCCGGATCGGGACAGGGGGTAATGAGCAGTTCTTC

size: many
V: TRBV5-5
D: TRBD1
J: TRBJ1-2
CDR3: CASSLQGADGYGYTF
DNA: TGTGCCAGCAGCCTACAGGGGGCTGACGGCTATGGCTACACCTTC

size: NA
V: TRBV6-1
D: TRBD1
J: TRBJ2-7
CDR3: CASSPHRGPNEQYF
DNA: TGTGCCAGCAGTCCGCACAGGGGCCCCAACGAGCAGTACTTC

size: NA
V: TRBV6-1
D: TRBD2
J: TRBJ2-7
CDR3: CASSDWTSGAQYF
DNA: TGTGCCAGCAGTGACTGGACTAGCGGGGCGCAGTACTTC

size: many
V: TRBV10-3
D: NA
J: TRBJ2-7
CDR3: CAISEGGTYEQYF
DNA: TGTGCCATCAGTGAAGGCGGAACCTACGAGCAGTACTTC